This T cell receptor (beta chain) was identified during a study of blood T cell repertoires in COVID-19 (TCRdb year 2020). Turning to the overall study: Samples covering the acute and convalescent phases of COVID-19 were provided by collaborators in the United States, Italy and Spain. The material from the prospective study consisted of cDNA or gDNA derived from T cells, B-cell-depleted T cells, or PBMCs. Deeply sampled blood TCRbeta repertoires from subjects exposed to, actively infected with, or recovered from COVID-19 were included in the dataset. The repertoires were released in a freely available public database meant as a resource for research on the immune response to SARS-CoV-2. Samples came from the ongoing ImmuneRACE study (first 160 participants) plus 1,254 subjects from 6 global collaborators. The sample metadata nearly always contained a de-identified subject ID, COVID-19 status, age in years and sex. Where HLA class I and class II types were available, the types were taken from metadata supplied by the sample provider, not from assay-based typing. Results and caveats for the whole study, not just this receptor: The quantity of clinical and demographic metadata differed by source and by participant and was supplied without curation.

Ends trimmed: V by 4 bases, J by 7 bases; bases unmatched to a gene: 12. Sequences MNHNY (CDR1) and SVGAGI (CDR2) are obtained from the germline V gene (reference sequence). The CDR3 sequence holds 15 residues, the cysteine and phenylalanine included. Here the CDR3 DNA is all that survives: 45 bases in frame from base 1. TCRbeta CDR3 regions were amplified from genomic DNA using the immunoSEQ Assay, a bias-controlled multiplex PCR. Per the source publication's procedure: The number of nucleated cells in each sample was estimated from the amplification of reference gene primers within the assay. To quantify the absolute abundance of each unique TCRbeta CDR3 rearrangement, sequence reads were collapsed and filtered. For each sample, productive Simpson clonality was calculated as the square root of Simpson's diversity index over productive rearrangements. TCRdb retrieved this table from immuneACCESS and kept in-frame rearrangements only. Not all clones are present; in checked studies, unresolved V genes account for under half, and no reason is known for the remainder. V and J calls and clone size are as listed in that table; D and trimming were resolved from the DNA. This sample holds 200,000 to 300,000 clones; approximately 83% were observed only once. Approximately 3.5% of the sample comes from the top ten.

Participants in the prospective study were enrolled through a virtual design, were aged roughly 18 to 100 years, and lived in approximately 25 United States geographic areas. In the prospective study, cohorts were assigned on the basis of participant-reported clinical history obtained from a screening survey and a study questionnaire. In the prospective study, whole blood, serum and a nasopharyngeal or oropharyngeal swab were collected from each participant by mobile phlebotomists. Participants in the prospective study had the option to provide additional blood draws and questionnaires over a roughly 2-month period. Blood samples from the prospective study were shipped frozen or at room temperature prior to DNA extraction. About this clone itself: It lacks a known antigen. No base quality values were provided; no much bigger clone lies one nucleotide off.

The sequenced material came from PBMCs or T cells enriched from blood (not recorded which). The receptor comes from a woman in her thirties or forties with acute COVID-19. Recombination linked TRBV6-6 to TRBJ2-7; the central 8 bases match TRBD2. The encoded CDR3 is CASSWARGGAWEQYF. In nucleotides, the sequence is TGTGCCAGCAGTTGGGCCCGGGGGGGCGCGTGGGAGCAGTACTTC.